This T cell receptor (beta chain) was identified in a study of shared clonotypes between healthy human individuals. General study points: Among the subsets, naive ones generally showed larger estimated richness than memory ones.

TCRdb keeps only in-frame clones here, not all; method: immunoSEQ multiplex PCR. The repertoire consists of fewer than 1.8 million clones, with approximately 98.5% occurring once and the leading ten covering 0.36%. A note on this clone: The antigen remains unidentified.

V lost 5 bases to trimming and J lost 3 bases; unmatched junction nucleotides: 12. In germline, CDR1 is SEHNR, CDR2 FQNEAQ (reference sequence). The CDR3 is made up of 17 amino acids. The source material was naive CD4+ T cells sorted from blood. As to subset: CD45RA+ positively selected. The chain employs TRBV7-9 and TRBJ2-5; 10 nucleotides line up with TRBD1. This TCR came from a man aged 25-40 years in good health. CDR3 DNA sequence: TGTGCCAGCAGCCTACCGCCTACTGGACAGGGGGAAGAGACCCAGTACTTC. It is translated as CASSLPPTGQGEETQYF.